The entry below describes one T cell receptor beta chain. This CDR3 spans 15 amino acids. After removal of 5 bases from V and 5 bases from J, the junction contained 10 bases not matched to a gene. CDR1 is SEHNR, CDR2 FQNEAQ, per germline (reference sequence). In the authors' methods: Amplification of reference gene primers provided the estimated nucleated cell counts. This table comes from immunoSEQ multiplex PCR, and its TCRdb copy is limited to in-frame clones, with some not included. That table supplies the V and J calls and clone size; D and trimming were determined from the DNA. Altogether some 120,000 clones are present, roughly 87% being singletons, with the ten largest covering more than 15%. The sample is drawn from a study of blood T cell repertoires in COVID-19. As for the study in general: Italy, Spain and the United States were the sources of the convalescent and acute COVID-19 samples.

Residents of about two dozen US areas, aged roughly 18 to 90 years, made up the participants. Two negative PCRs, clearance, or symptom resolution had been documented for recovered Cohort 3 donors. The sequenced sample consisted of PBMCs or T cells enriched from blood (not recorded which). This chain connects TRBV7-9 to TRBJ2-5; 8 nucleotides match TRBD1. The TCR sequence derives from a man younger than 40 who had recovered from COVID-19. The CDR3 loop is CASSRGPGGMETQYF. For the CDR3, the DNA is TGTGCCAGCAGCCGGGGGCCAGGGGGCATGGAGACCCAGTACTTC. Looking up the rest from reference TRBV7-9 and TRBJ2-5 gives the full variable domain: DTGVSQNPRHKITKRGQNVTFRCDPISEHNRLYWYRQTLGQGPEFLTYFQNEAQLEKSRLLSDRFSAERPKGSFSTLEIQRTEQGDSAMYLCASSRGPGGMETQYFGPGTRLLVL.